This T cell receptor (beta chain) was captured in a study of blood T cell repertoires in COVID-19. Worth noting for this clone: This same CDR3 is encoded by further DNA sequences in the sample.

Only in-frame clones appear in the TCRdb table, and some are missing; sequencing was by immunoSEQ multiplex PCR. Of some 270,000 clones in the sample, 85% to 90% were seen once. The germline V gene encodes CDR1 MNHEY and CDR2 SMNVEV (reference sequence). This CDR3 has 14 residues. J gave up 1 base and V 3 bases, and 2 bases lay outside the gene matches. This clonotype was sampled from a woman between 55 and 75 years old who had recovered from COVID-19. The gene calls are TRBV27 and TRBJ1-1; 7 bases agree with TRBD1. The source material was PBMCs or T cells enriched from blood (not recorded which). The CDR3 sequence is CASSLDRTNTEAFF. For the CDR3, the DNA is TGTGCCAGCAGTTTGGACAGGACGAACACTGAAGCTTTCTTT.